The 20 T cell receptor beta chains in this list originate from one sample, sequenced in a study of cytomegalovirus exposure and HLA in healthy donors. The PCR employed 60 Vbeta primers together with 13 Jbeta primers. Sequenced by immunoSEQ multiplex PCR; TCRdb stores in-frame clones only, minus some. Among 120,000 or so clones, around 80% were seen once, and the ten largest hold around 5.9%. Material for sequencing was PBMCs. Receptor source: a man aged 30-40 years in good health and CMV-seropositive.

This chain links TRBV5-1 with TRBJ2-1, with TRBD1 as a possible D gene (6 bases). The CDR3 runs to 13 residues. V was shortened by 3 bases and J by 6 bases, with 10 bases between the two germline ends. CDR1 and CDR2 from the germline V gene are SGHRS and YFSETQ. The CDR3 reads CASSWQGTNEQFF. For the CDR3, the DNA is TGCGCCAGCAGCTGGCAGGGGACCAATGAGCAGTTCTTC.

Here the CDR3 DNA reads TGTGCCAGCAGCTTAGCGGGGCGGGGGGGCGTAGATACGCAGTATTTT. This encodes CASSLAGRGGVDTQYF. The chain uses TRBV7-2 and TRBJ2-3; 9 bases are a match to TRBD2. CDR1 is SGHTA and CDR2 is FQGNSA in the germline V gene. The trim removed 0 bases at V and 5 bases at J, leaving 6 bases unmatched. CDR3 length: 16 residues.

The chain employs TRBV6-1 and TRBJ1-1; TRBD1 agrees at 7 bases. CDR3 length equals 15 residues. With 6 bases clipped from V and 0 bases from J, the junction kept 7 bases outside the gene matches. Germline V gene sequence: CDR1 MNHNS, CDR2 SASEGT. In DNA, the CDR3 is TGTGCCAGCAGCGGGTGGACAGGAATGAACACTGAAGCTTTCTTT. The encoded protein is CASSGWTGMNTEAFF.

This chain links TRBV19 with TRBJ1-2; 11 bases fit TRBD1. Germline values: CDR1 LNHDA, CDR2 SQIVND (reference sequence). The CDR3 is made up of 14 amino acids. The V gene end was trimmed by 4 bases and the J gene end by 8 bases; junction bases not matched to a gene: 6. The CDR3 sequence is CASSTGQGARGYTF. The CDR3 DNA reads as TGTGCCAGTAGTACCGGACAGGGGGCTAGAGGCTACACCTTC.

The V call is TRBV4-1, the J call TRBJ2-4; D possibly corresponds to TRBD2 (5 bases). This CDR3 spans 15 amino acids. Looked up from germline, CDR1 is MGHRA and CDR2 is YSYEKL. The V gene lost 1 base and the J gene lost 1 base, with 8 bases spanning the gap. The CDR3 nucleotides are TGCGCCAGCAGCCAAGGTAGCGTGGCCAAAAACATTCAGTACTTC. Its translation is CASSQGSVAKNIQYF.

The genes are TRBV11-2 and TRBJ2-5, with TRBD1 as a possible D gene (6 bases). V was cut by 4 bases and J by 2 bases, with 14 bases left in between. Per germline, CDR1 SGHAT and CDR2 FQNNGV. CDR3 length: 15 amino acids. The CDR3 here is CASSSMDRIQETQYF. The DNA of the CDR3 is TGTGCCAGCAGCTCTATGGACAGAATTCAAGAGACCCAGTACTTC.

The rearrangement joins TRBV18 to TRBJ1-2; a possible D gene is TRBD1 (6 bases). This CDR3 contains 18 residues. V lost 2 bases and J 0 bases, leaving 19 bases between the germline ends. CDR1 and CDR2 from the germline V gene are KGHSH and LQKENI. CDR3 nucleotides: TGTGCCAGCTCACCAACCCGGGCAGGGGCACCCACTAACTATGGCTACACCTTC. It specifies CASSPTRAGAPTNYGYTF. Variable domain in full (rest from reference TRBV18 and TRBJ1-2): NAGVMQNPRHLVRRRGQEARLRCSPMKGHSHVYWYRQLPEEGLKFMVYLQKENIIDESGMPKERFSAEFPKEGPSILRIQQVVRGDSAAYFCASSPTRAGAPTNYGYTFGSGTRLTVV.

A few counts support this clone. This chain joins TRBV6-6 and TRBJ2-7; TRBD2 matches at 12 bases. The CDR3 is 15 residues long. V shed 5 bases, J shed 1 base, and the junction held 3 bases outside the gene matches. Germline CDR1 and CDR2: MNHNY and SVGAGI (reference sequence). The CDR3 loop is CASSETSGGSYEQYF. CDR3 in DNA: TGTGCCAGCAGTGAGACTAGCGGGGGATCCTACGAGCAGTACTTC.

This rearrangement joins TRBV7-9 to TRBJ2-5, with D tentatively TRBD2 (5 bases). The germline V gene encodes CDR1 SEHNR and CDR2 FQNEAQ (reference sequence). V lost 5 bases and J 0 bases, leaving 19 bases between the germline ends. The CDR3 totals 17 residues. The CDR3 loop is CASSQIGEMVYQETQYF. The CDR3, as DNA: TGTGCCAGCAGCCAAATCGGGGAGATGGTTTACCAAGAGACCCAGTACTTC.

J is TRBJ2-5 and V is TRBV14; TRBD2 aligns across 10 bases. This CDR3 comprises 16 residues. J was trimmed by 5 bases and V by 1 base; bases with no gene match: 7. Germline-derived CDR1 and CDR2 are SGHDN and FVKESK. The CDR3 nucleotides are TGTGCCAGCAGCCAAGGGACTAGCGGTTGGGGGGAGACCCAGTACTTC. As protein: CASSQGTSGWGETQYF.

This chain uses TRBV12-5 with TRBJ1-2, with a weak D call TRBD1 (5 bases). CDR1 is LGHNT, CDR2 FRNRAP, per germline. Deletions cut 3 bases from V and 0 bases from J, with 8 bases between. This CDR3 is 14 amino acids long. For the CDR3, the DNA is TGTGCTAGTGGTTTCGGGGGAGCTAACTATGGCTACACCTTC. Translation gives CASGFGGANYGYTF.

This clone was seen once. V and J are TRBV19 and TRBJ1-5; D remains ambiguous. Germline values: CDR1 LNHDA, CDR2 SQIVND (reference sequence). This CDR3 spans 15 amino acids. Trimming left V 3 bases short and J 4 bases short, with 13 bases between. The CDR3 region has the DNA TGTGCCAGTAGTATTTTTCCCAGCGAGAATCAGCCCCAGCATTTT. Amino acid sequence: CASSIFPSENQPQHF. Together with reference TRBV19 and TRBJ1-5, the CDR3 gives the full variable domain: DGGITQSPKYLFRKEGQNVTLSCEQNLNHDAMYWYRQDPGQGLRLIYYSQIVNDFQKGDIAEGYSVSREKKESFPLTVTSAQKNPTAFYLCASSIFPSENQPQHFGDGTRLSIL.

V and J are TRBV11-1 and TRBJ1-6, with 7 nucleotides matching TRBD1. CDR1 SGHAT and CDR2 FQDESV come from the germline V gene (reference sequence). The J segment lost 13 bases and the V segment lost 3 bases, leaving 9 bases of the junction unmatched. The CDR3 has 14 residues. The CDR3 bases are TGTGCCAGCAGCTTCGGTACAGGGGAGACCCCCCTCCACTTT. Translating gives CASSFGTGETPLHF.

V is TRBV5-1 and J is TRBJ2-1; 8 nucleotides line up with TRBD2. V lost 6 bases to trimming and J lost 9 bases; unmatched junction nucleotides: 5. The CDR3 runs 12 residues. CDR1 is SGHRS, CDR2 YFSETQ, per germline. The CDR3 DNA follows: TGCGCCAGCACTGAGGCGGGGGGTGAGCAGTTCTTC. This translates into CASTEAGGEQFF.

The chain combines TRBV2 with TRBJ2-7; no clear D gene. The germline V gene has CDR1 SNHLY and CDR2 FYNNEI. V was pared by 6 bases and J by 0 bases, with 9 bases between. The CDR3 contains 13 residues. The chain's CDR3 is CASRGRSSYEQYF. CDR3 nucleotides: TGTGCCAGCAGGGGTCGGAGCTCCTACGAGCAGTACTTC.

This chain joins TRBV6-5 and TRBJ1-2; D ambiguous. The V gene lost 9 bases and the J gene lost 8 bases, with 7 bases spanning the gap. Germline values: CDR1 MNHEY, CDR2 SVGAGI. CDR3 length: 9 residues. CDR3 bases: TGTGCCAGAAGGGAGGGCTACACCTTC. This gives the protein CARREGYTF.

The genes are TRBV5-1 and TRBJ2-3, with D possibly matching TRBD2 (6 bases). This CDR3 has 14 amino acids. The V gene's germline CDR1 is SGHRS and CDR2 YFSETQ. Trimming pared 2 bases from V and 1 base from J, leaving 8 bases between. CDR3 loop: CASSFERGTDTQYF. The CDR3 DNA is TGCGCCAGCAGCTTTGAGCGGGGCACAGATACGCAGTATTTT.

The genes are TRBV7-6 and TRBJ2-3, with 8 bases aligning to TRBD2. This CDR3 is 16 amino acids long. The J segment lost 2 bases and the V segment lost 1 base, leaving 5 bases of the junction unmatched. Germline CDR1 and CDR2: SGHVS and FNYEAQ. CDR3: CASSLVAAGATDTQYF. The CDR3 DNA reads as TGTGCCAGCAGCTTAGTCGCAGCGGGGGCCACAGATACGCAGTATTTT.

The CDR3 DNA sequence: TGTGCCAGCAGCTTAGATCCCAGGGGCGACGAGCAGTACTTC. The encoded protein is CASSLDPRGDEQYF. V gene TRBV11-2 combines with J gene TRBJ2-7, with D perhaps matching TRBD1 (6 bases). The CDR3 runs to 14 residues. CDR1 is SGHAT, CDR2 FQNNGV, per germline. V was pared by 0 bases and J by 5 bases, with 11 bases between. The entire variable domain, with the rest obtained from reference TRBV11-2 and TRBJ2-7, is as follows: EAGVAQSPRYKIIEKRQSVAFWCNPISGHATLYWYQQILGQGPKLLIQFQNNGVVDDSQLPKDRFSAERLKGVDSTLKIQPAKLEDSAVYLCASSLDPRGDEQYFGPGTRLTVT.

The chain is built from TRBV6-6 and TRBJ2-1; 7 positions match TRBD2. V trimming: 2 bases; J trimming: 7 bases; junction bases outside the gene matches: 8. The CDR3 runs to 15 residues. Germline loops: CDR1 MNHNY, CDR2 SVGAGI (reference sequence). CDR3 sequence (DNA): TGTGCCAGCAGTTACGCGGGAGTCCTGAAGAATGAGCAGTTCTTC. Translated: CASSYAGVLKNEQFF.